The 15 T cell receptor beta chains given below trace back to one sample, sequenced in a study of control samples from healthy donors and cancer patients. Only in-frame clones appear in the TCRdb table, and some are missing; sequencing was by immunoSEQ multiplex PCR. The sample gives some 130,000 clones, 85% to 95% of which show up once; over 1.5% is in the top ten. The sequencing sample was made of PBMCs. These receptors came from a man in his fifties with head and neck cancer.

This chain's CDR3 is CASSTPLGEGSYNEQFF. In DNA, the CDR3 is TGTGCCAGCTCGACACCACTAGGGGAAGGCTCCTACAATGAGCAGTTCTTC. The rearrangement joins TRBV18 to TRBJ2-1, with D perhaps assigned TRBD1 or TRBD2 (5 bases each). Germline V CDR1 and CDR2: KGHSH, LQKENI. This CDR3 region has 17 residues. Deletions cut 6 bases from V and 0 bases from J, with 18 bases between.

DNA for the CDR3: TGTGCCAGCAGCGCCAGACAGGGGGCGTCCTACAATGAGCAGTTCTTC. This gives the protein CASSARQGASYNEQFF. The chain has TRBV7-9 and TRBJ2-1, with 10 bases that match TRBD1. The length of the CDR3 is 16 residues. Germline CDR1 and CDR2: SEHNR and FQNEAQ (reference sequence). J lost 1 base, V lost 5 bases, and 5 bases had no gene match.

The chain joins TRBV19 to TRBJ2-1; D tentatively fits TRBD1 or TRBD2 (6 bases each). V dropped 6 bases and J dropped 6 bases, with 12 bases sitting between them. The CDR3 extends over 13 amino acids. Germline V gene lookup returns CDR1 LNHDA and CDR2 SQIVND (reference sequence). CDR3 protein: CASRKQGGNEQFF. The DNA for the CDR3 is TGTGCCAGTAGGAAACAGGGAGGCAATGAGCAGTTCTTC.

The V and J genes are TRBV6-5 and TRBJ1-2, with a weak D call TRBD1 (5 bases). The CDR3 is made up of 14 amino acids. CDR1 and CDR2 from the germline V gene are MNHEY and SVGAGI. V lost 0 bases and J 7 bases, leaving 12 bases between the germline ends. In nucleotides, the CDR3 is TGTGCCAGCAGTTACTCGGGTGCAGGGACTGGCTACACCTTC. Translated: CASSYSGAGTGYTF.

The chain employs TRBV27 and TRBJ1-5; 8 positions agree with TRBD1. This CDR3 has 16 amino acids. Germline V CDR1 and CDR2: MNHEY, SMNVEV (reference sequence). Trimming cost V 6 bases and J 3 bases; bases outside gene matches: 10. The CDR3 here is CASRARAGGDNQPQHF. The CDR3 bases are TGTGCCAGCAGGGCCCGGGCAGGGGGCGACAATCAGCCCCAGCATTTT.

CDR3 nucleotides: TGTGCCAGCAGGAAAGCGGGGGGTACTTCAGATACGCAGTATTTT. Translated, it gives CASRKAGGTSDTQYF. This chain connects TRBV3-1 (or the pseudogene TRBV3-2) to TRBJ2-3; 9 bases are shared with TRBD2. This CDR3 has 15 residues. Germline V lookup: CDR1 LGHDT, CDR2 YNNKEL (reference sequence). V was pared by 6 bases and J by 4 bases, with 8 bases of the junction left unmatched.

V usage is TRBV7-2 and J usage is TRBJ2-5; no definite D call. Trimming pared 2 bases from V and 5 bases from J, leaving 6 bases between. Germline loops: CDR1 SGHTA, CDR2 FQGNSA. The CDR3 totals 12 residues. The CDR3 DNA reads TGTGCCAGCAGCTTATTTCAGGAGACCCAGTACTTC. Translation: CASSLFQETQYF.

The chain recombines TRBV6-2 or TRBV6-3 with TRBJ1-2; no clear D gene. From germline, CDR1 is MNHEY and CDR2 SVGEGT. V was cut by 2 bases and J by 8 bases, with 9 bases left in between. The CDR3 has 12 amino acids. DNA for the CDR3: TGTGCCAGCAGTTACACGACTGTAGGCTACACCTTC. This codes for CASSYTTVGYTF.

This sequence joins TRBV30 and TRBJ2-3; D not certain. Germline values: CDR1 GTSNPN, CDR2 SVGIG (reference sequence). V lost 4 bases and J 2 bases, leaving 13 bases between the germline ends. The CDR3 contains 14 residues. CDR3 DNA sequence: TGTGCCTGGATCCCCCCCGCTGTCACAGATACGCAGTATTTT. Its protein product is CAWIPPAVTDTQYF.

The chain joins TRBV6-5 to TRBJ2-2; D is perhaps TRBD1 (5 bases). This CDR3 has 15 residues. Germline CDR1 and CDR2: MNHEY and SVGAGI. V lost 5 bases and J 2 bases, leaving 12 bases between the germline ends. CDR3 sequence (DNA): TGTGCCAGCAGTATACAGGACACCAACACCGGGGAGCTGTTTTTT. Its protein product is CASSIQDTNTGELFF.

This rearrangement joins TRBV18 to TRBJ1-1; a possible D gene is TRBD1 (5 bases). From germline, CDR1 is KGHSH and CDR2 LQKENI. The CDR3 covers 13 residues. The V end lost 2 bases, the J end lost 3 bases, and 7 bases lay between the germline ends. The CDR3 spells CASSPTGDTEAFF. CDR3 nucleotide sequence: TGTGCCAGCTCACCAACGGGGGACACTGAAGCTTTCTTT.

This chain uses TRBV3-1 (or the pseudogene TRBV3-2) with TRBJ2-1; 8 nucleotides align to TRBD1. The germline gives CDR1 LGHDT, CDR2 YNNKEL (reference sequence). This CDR3 region has 13 residues. V dropped 4 bases and J dropped 15; count of bases not matched to a gene: 11. CDR3 DNA sequence: TGTGCCAGCAGCCCACTTGACAGGGGCAGGCGGTTCTTC. It encodes CASSPLDRGRRFF.

This chain connects TRBV19 to TRBJ2-3, with D maybe TRBD1 (5 bases). The length of the CDR3 is 15 residues. The V gene's germline CDR1 is LNHDA and CDR2 SQIVND (reference sequence). Trimming shortened V by 3 bases and J by 5 bases, and 15 bases separated the two germline ends. As DNA, the CDR3 is TGTGCCAGTAGTATCGCACGGTCCCAGGGAGATACGCAGTATTTT. Translated: CASSIARSQGDTQYF.

The chain combines TRBV6-5 with TRBJ1-2; a possible D gene is TRBD1 (6 bases). CDR1 MNHEY and CDR2 SVGAGI come from the germline V gene. Trimming took 4 bases from V and 4 from J, leaving 19 bases between them. This CDR3 is 16 amino acids long. This CDR3 reads CASSSGPSGGPYGYTF. CDR3 DNA sequence: TGTGCCAGCAGTTCAGGGCCTAGCGGGGGCCCCTATGGCTACACCTTC.

This rearrangement joins TRBV5-4 to TRBJ2-3, with TRBD1 matching 8 bases. Germline V gives CDR1 SGHNT, CDR2 YYREEE (reference sequence). CDR3 size: 15 residues. J gave up 1 base and V 2 bases, and 3 bases lay outside the gene matches. The CDR3 reads CASSFPGQGTDTQYF. The CDR3, as DNA: TGTGCCAGCAGCTTTCCGGGACAGGGCACAGATACGCAGTATTTT.